Below are 8 T cell receptor beta chains sequenced from a single sample in a study of T cell repertoires in cytomegalovirus infection. TCRdb re-derived calls from the reads in MiXCR, one entry per CDR3 protein. This table holds about 920,000 distinct CDR3 sequences, roughly 30% found once. Their specific antigens are unknown. The sequences come from cultured CD8+ T cells from PBMCs, collected from culture after CMV antigen stimulation. Receptors originate from a human donor in good health (CMV status not recorded). Some clones in this sample may be carry-over from other donors' samples.

The rearrangement links TRBV19 to TRBJ1-2; possibly TRBD1 for D (6 bases). Germline V lookup: CDR1 LNHDA, CDR2 SQIVND (reference sequence). Trimming took 3 bases from V and 7 from J, leaving 9 bases between them. The CDR3 extends over 12 amino acids. CDR3 region: CASSIGGSGYTF. DNA of the CDR3: TGTGCCAGTAGTATCGGGGGCTCTGGCTACACCTTC.

The chain employs TRBV9 and TRBJ2-3; 14 nucleotides align to TRBD2. With 4 bases clipped from V and 6 bases from J, the junction kept 7 bases outside the gene matches. This CDR3 is built from 16 residues. Germline assignment: CDR1 SGDLS and CDR2 YYNGEE. CDR3 coding DNA: TGTGCCAGCAGCAACGGACTAGCGGGGGGTCGGGATACGCAGTATTTT. This sequence encodes CASSNGLAGGRDTQYF.

There are a few counts of this clonotype. The V and J genes are TRBV4-1 and TRBJ2-1, with 10 bases aligning to TRBD2. With 3 bases clipped from V and 6 bases from J, the junction kept 5 bases outside the gene matches. In germline, CDR1 is MGHRA, CDR2 YSYEKL. CDR3 length: 15 amino acids. The CDR3 bases are TGCGCCAGCAGCCAGCTAGCGGGGGACCTCAATGAGCAGTTCTTC. It is translated as CASSQLAGDLNEQFF.

The sample holds a few counts of this clonotype. This sequence joins TRBV19 and TRBJ2-7; 8 nucleotides agree with TRBD1. Unmatched junction bases numbered 7, after V lost 3 bases and J lost 6 bases. This CDR3 contains 14 residues. Germline values: CDR1 LNHDA, CDR2 SQIVND (reference sequence). The CDR3 sequence is CASSMGRGPGEQYF. CDR3 DNA: TGTGCCAGTAGTATGGGCAGGGGGCCAGGCGAGCAGTACTTC.

The rearrangement uses TRBV20-1 and TRBJ2-7; 10 nucleotides align to TRBD2. The CDR3 is made up of 16 amino acids. V was clipped by 0 bases and J by 0 bases; unmatched bases: 5. Germline V gene data show CDR1 as DFQATT and CDR2 as SNEGSKA (reference sequence). CDR3 DNA sequence: TGCAGTGCTAGAGAGGGTAGCGGGGGGAGCTCCTACGAGCAGTACTTC. This sequence encodes CSAREGSGGSSYEQYF.

This rearrangement joins TRBV6-1 to TRBJ2-7, with 9 bases identical to TRBD1. J gave up 2 bases and V 8 bases, and 1 base lay outside the gene matches. Germline-derived CDR1 and CDR2 are MNHNS and SASEGT. CDR3 length equals 12 residues. CDR3 in amino acids: CASGQGPYEQYV. The CDR3 DNA is TGTGCCAGCGGACAGGGGCCCTACGAGCAGTACGTC.

V gene TRBV7-9 combines with J gene TRBJ2-7, with D possibly being TRBD1 (6 bases). Germline assignment: CDR1 SEHNR and CDR2 FQNEAQ (reference sequence). The CDR3 length is 12 residues. Trimming removed 5 bases at V and 6 bases at J, with 11 bases between. CDR3: CASSHTGPEQYF. The CDR3 bases are TGTGCCAGCAGCCATACAGGGCCCGAGCAGTACTTC.

This clonotype was seen a few times. J is TRBJ2-3 and V is TRBV10-3; D may be TRBD2 (6 bases). This CDR3 region has 14 residues. The germline V and J ends were trimmed by 8 bases and 2 bases, with 14 bases remaining between them. CDR1 and CDR2 (germline): ENHRY, SYGVKD. The CDR3 coding sequence is TGTGCCATCTTTAAAGGAGGGGTCACAGATACGCAGTATTTT. Protein sequence: CAIFKGGVTDTQYF.